This T cell receptor beta chain came from a study of regulatory T cells in long-lasting Graves disease. Findings of the study overall: The TCR repertoire of persistent Graves' patients was less diverse than that of newly diagnosed ones.

Germline V gives CDR1 SGDLS, CDR2 YYNGEE. CDR3 length equals 14 residues. Trimming removed 0 bases at V and 5 bases at J, with 8 bases between. Time point denoted: persistent/refractory GD, antithyroid drugs over 5 years with positive TRAb. The TCR library was prepared using RNA isolated from PBMCs. The sample holds a few counts of this clonotype. Its antigen remains unknown. With iRepertoire HTBI primers and Arm-PCR of CDR3 regions, TCR beta libraries were built. TCRdb fed the multiplex PCR reads into MiXCR, producing one record per CDR3 protein. This table holds a few hundred thousand distinct CDR3 sequences, 22% found once.

The chain links TRBV9 to TRBJ1-4; D is unclear. This TCR derives from a female donor with Graves disease. Sequences were derived from peripheral blood mononuclear cells (PBMCs), sampled when the disease was refractory, from a patient treated with antithyroid drugs. CDR3 sequence: CASSVGGTNEKLFF. The CDR3 region has the DNA TGTGCCAGCAGCGTAGGCGGAACAAATGAAAAACTGTTTTTT.